This T cell receptor beta chain comes out of a study of blood T cells in healthy people across ages. Points on this clonotype: The germline gene is not matched at one end of the junction; a read error may be the cause.

It was with a sample-barcoded 5' primer and a J-beta primer mix that a second PCR of about 6 to 11 cycles was run. TCRdb itself ran the 5' RACE reads through MiXCR, one entry per CDR3 protein. The table records about 1.5 million distinct CDR3 sequences, around 40% of them present only once. Germline V gene lookup returns CDR1 SGHRS and CDR2 YFSETQ. The CDR3 is made up of 13 amino acids. Input material: blood. The J gene is TRBJ2-1, the V gene TRBV5-1; a possible D gene is TRBD2 (5 bases). This TCR came from a woman between 18 and 29 years old in good health. In nucleotides, the CDR3 is TGCGTCAGCAGCTTGGACCCTAGCTCTGAGCAGTTCTTC. It specifies CVSSLDPSSEQFF.